This T cell receptor beta chain was identified in a study of blood T cell repertoires in COVID-19. Study as a whole: The analysed material was cDNA or gDNA that came from T cells, B-cell-depleted T cells, or PBMCs.

Germline V gene data show CDR1 as LGHDT and CDR2 as YNNKEL (reference sequence). V was pared by 5 bases and J by 1 base, with 11 bases between. This CDR3 is 14 amino acids long. Assay: immunoSEQ multiplex PCR; the TCRdb copy retains only in-frame clones and omits some. The sample records hundreds of thousands of clones, over 70% being singletons. The chain couples TRBV3-1 (or the pseudogene TRBV3-2) to TRBJ1-1, with D maybe TRBD1 (6 bases). Sequences were obtained from peripheral blood. This clonotype was obtained from a woman aged 70-85 years with COVID-19, enrolled during active disease. CDR3 in DNA: TGTGCCAGCAGCAACGACAGGTGGAACACTGAAGCTTTCTTT. Translating it yields CASSNDRWNTEAFF.